A single sample gave rise to the 12 T cell receptor beta chains below, sequenced in a study of vaccination and CD4 T cells after COVID-19 (dated by TCRdb to between 2021 and 2022). The library relied on PCR. TCRdb records Illumina iSeq 100 as the sequencer. TCR sequencing of DNA from cultured CD4+ T cells used the Oncomine TCR Beta short-read assay at the Johns Hopkins FTIC core. TCRdb took the public reads, trimmed them with fastp at Q25, ran MiXCR for clone calling and kept in-frame beta chains. CDR3 protein duplicates are merged, each entry listing the most common genes and DNA. This sample holds roughly 7,900 distinct CDR3 sequences; 35% to 45% were observed only once. The ten largest clones take up about 28% of the sample. No antigen has been assigned to these receptors. The sample's treatment or condition label, in plain terms: approximately 11-day PBMC culture with coronavirus spike peptide pools or control peptides (ViraFEST assay). CD4+ T cells from unexposed donors were collected before the COVID-19 pandemic (2011-2018).

The sequencing sample was made of CD4+ T cells from blood, cultured in vitro. These receptors were collected from a human donor in good health.

The chain couples TRBV29-1 to TRBJ2-5, with 9 bases fitting TRBD1. This CDR3 has 15 amino acids. The trim removed 7 bases at V and 5 bases at J, leaving 14 bases unmatched. Germline V gene sequence: CDR1 SQVTM, CDR2 ANQGSEA. CDR3 bases: TGCAGCGCAGCGAACCGGGACAGGGTCGGGGAGACCCAGTACTTC. It yields the protein CSAANRDRVGETQYF.

V usage is TRBV7-8 and J usage is TRBJ1-6; tentatively, D is TRBD1 (5 bases). The V and J ends lost 4 bases and 15 bases respectively, with 22 bases between them. This CDR3 region has 15 residues. Germline CDR1 SGHVS, CDR2 FQNEAQ. The CDR3 spells CASSYGTAQFTLLHF. CDR3 coding DNA: TGTGCCAGCAGCTACGGGACCGCCCAATTCACACTCCTCCACTTT.

This clonotype was detected a few times. This rearrangement joins TRBV11-2 to TRBJ2-4; D possibly uses TRBD1 or TRBD2 (5 bases each). The CDR3 sequence is 14 residues long. CDR1 SGHAT and CDR2 FQNNGV come from the germline V gene. Deletions cut 3 bases from V and 0 bases from J, with 6 bases between. This CDR3 is CASSLGVAKNIQYF. The CDR3 coding sequence is TGTGCCAGCAGCTTGGGGGTAGCCAAAAACATTCAGTACTTC.

Concerning this clonotype: A junction boundary mismatches the germline segment, possibly from a read error. J is TRBJ1-6 and V is TRBV6-2 or TRBV6-3; D may be TRBD1 (5 bases). The CDR3 length is 14 residues. CDR1 and CDR2 from the germline V gene are MNHEY and SVGEGT. The CDR3 loop is CASGYGGLGSPLHF. The CDR3 region has the DNA TGTGCCAGCGGTTACGGGGGACTTGGATCACCCCTCCACTTT.

In the case of this clonotype: A read error may produce the germline difference seen at one junction end. The chain employs TRBV7-7 and TRBJ2-2, with 10 bases identical to TRBD2. The germline V gene encodes CDR1 SSHAT and CDR2 FNYEAQ (reference sequence). CDR3 length equals 16 residues. The CDR3 loop reads CASSSLAGASTGELFF. The CDR3 DNA reads TGTGCTAGCAGCTCCCTAGCGGGGGCCAGCACCGGGGAGCTGTTTTTT. Variable domain in full (rest from reference TRBV7-7 and TRBJ2-2): GAGVSQSPRYKVTKRGQDVTLRCDPISSHATLYWYQQALGQGPEFLTYFNYEAQPDKSGLPSDRFSAERPEGSISTLTIQRTEQRDSAMYRCASSSLAGASTGELFFGEGSRLTVL.

This clonotype was counted between two and nine times. The chain links TRBV7-6 to TRBJ2-1, with 8 bases aligning to TRBD2. This CDR3 has 16 amino acids. With V trimmed by 4 bases and J by 2 bases, 7 bases remained unmatched. The germline gives CDR1 SGHVS, CDR2 FNYEAQ. The CDR3 is CASSSAGGPPYNEQFF. CDR3 in DNA: TGTGCCAGCAGCTCCGCGGGGGGCCCACCCTACAATGAGCAGTTCTTC.

The chain has TRBV19 and TRBJ2-7; maybe TRBD1 (6 bases). The CDR3 runs 13 residues. Per the germline V gene, CDR1 is LNHDA and CDR2 is SQIVND (reference sequence). V lost 4 bases, J lost 3 bases, and 10 bases lay in between. CDR3 amino acids: CASSTRGNYEQYF. The DNA for the CDR3 is TGTGCCAGTAGTACTAGGGGGAACTACGAGCAGTACTTC. The full variable domain, completed using reference TRBV19 and TRBJ2-7, is DGGITQSPKYLFRKEGQNVTLSCEQNLNHDAMYWYRQDPGQGLRLIYYSQIVNDFQKGDIAEGYSVSREKKESFPLTVTSAQKNPTAFYLCASSTRGNYEQYFGPGTRLTVT.

This clonotype was seen only a few times. The gene calls are TRBV7-3 and TRBJ1-1, with 7 bases aligning to TRBD1. Losses at the gene ends were 5 bases for V and 3 bases for J; bases not matched to a gene: 3. This CDR3 is 13 amino acids long. Germline-derived CDR1 and CDR2 are SGHTA and FQGTGA. The DNA for the CDR3 is TGTGCCAGCAGCCCGCAGGGGGACACTGAAGCTTTCTTT. Residues: CASSPQGDTEAFF.

CDR3 in amino acids: CASSSGVANYGYTF. CDR3 nucleotides: TGTGCCAGCAGTTCAGGGGTAGCTAACTATGGCTACACCTTC. The V call is TRBV6-5, the J call TRBJ1-2; weak D call: TRBD1 (6 bases). V was clipped by 4 bases and J by 0 bases, with 9 bases between them. The CDR3 is 14 amino acids. CDR1 is MNHEY, CDR2 SVGAGI, per germline.

This chain connects TRBV20-1 to TRBJ2-5, with TRBD2 identical over 10 bases. The CDR3 has 15 residues. The germline V gene has CDR1 DFQATT and CDR2 SNEGSKA (reference sequence). With 6 bases clipped from V and 3 bases from J, the junction kept 10 bases outside the gene matches. CDR3 residues: CSAFSGGPGEETQYF. CDR3 DNA sequence: TGCAGTGCATTTAGCGGGGGGCCAGGGGAAGAGACCCAGTACTTC.

V gene TRBV3-1 combines with J gene TRBJ1-1; no definite D call. Germline V lookup: CDR1 LGHDT, CDR2 YNNKEL (reference sequence). The CDR3 covers 15 residues. V was cut by 1 base and J by 4 bases, with 13 bases left in between. CDR3 DNA sequence: TGTGCCAGCAGCCAAGGGCAAAAAGGAAGCACTGAAGCTTTCTTT. It encodes CASSQGQKGSTEAFF.

This clonotype was detected a few times. The chain combines TRBV6-1 with TRBJ2-2; D possibly uses TRBD1 or TRBD2 (6 bases each). The V gene's germline CDR1 is MNHNS and CDR2 SASEGT. The CDR3 has 14 residues. Trimming took off 10 bases at V and 4 bases at J, with 16 bases between the two ends. Here the CDR3 reads CAMDTGAATGELFF. For the CDR3, the DNA is TGTGCCATGGATACGGGGGCGGCCACCGGGGAGCTGTTTTTT.